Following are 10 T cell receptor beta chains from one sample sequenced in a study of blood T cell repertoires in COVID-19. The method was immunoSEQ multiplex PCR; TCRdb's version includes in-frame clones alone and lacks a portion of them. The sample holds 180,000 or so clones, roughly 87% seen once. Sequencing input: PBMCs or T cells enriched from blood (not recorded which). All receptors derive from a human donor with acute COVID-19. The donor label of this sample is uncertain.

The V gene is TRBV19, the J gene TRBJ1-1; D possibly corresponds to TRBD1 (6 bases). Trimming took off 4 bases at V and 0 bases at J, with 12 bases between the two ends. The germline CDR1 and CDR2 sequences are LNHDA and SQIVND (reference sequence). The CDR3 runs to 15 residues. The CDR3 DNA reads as TGTGCCAGTAGTAAGGGGGGGCTGATGAACACTGAAGCTTTCTTT. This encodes CASSKGGLMNTEAFF.

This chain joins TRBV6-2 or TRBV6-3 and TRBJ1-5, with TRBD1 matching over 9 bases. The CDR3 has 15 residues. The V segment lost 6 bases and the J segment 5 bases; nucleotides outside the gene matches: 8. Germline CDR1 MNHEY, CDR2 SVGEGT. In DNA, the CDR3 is TGTGCCAGCAGCGTTACAGGGGGCGCATATCAGCCCCAGCATTTT. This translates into CASSVTGGAYQPQHF.

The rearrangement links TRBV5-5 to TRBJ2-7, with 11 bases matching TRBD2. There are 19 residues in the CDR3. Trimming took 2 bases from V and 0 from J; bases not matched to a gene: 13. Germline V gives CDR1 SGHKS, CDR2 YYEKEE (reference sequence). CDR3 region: CASSLSLAGGQTSSYEQYF. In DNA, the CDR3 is TGTGCCAGCAGCTTAAGCCTAGCGGGGGGCCAGACAAGCTCCTACGAGCAGTACTTC. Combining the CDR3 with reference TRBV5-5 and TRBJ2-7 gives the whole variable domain DAGVTQSPTHLIKTRGQQVTLRCSPISGHKSVSWYQQVLGQGPQFIFQYYEKEERGRGNFPDRFSARQFPNYSSELNVNALLLGDSALYLCASSLSLAGGQTSSYEQYFGPGTRLTVT.

This CDR3 reads CASSQDREQGYNEKLFF. CDR3 bases: TGTGCCAGCAGCCAAGATCGAGAACAGGGGTACAATGAAAAACTGTTTTTT. This chain joins TRBV3-1 (or the pseudogene TRBV3-2) and TRBJ1-4, with TRBD1 identical over 7 bases. Trimming at V came to 0 bases and at J to 5 bases, leaving 9 bases not matched to a gene. The CDR3 covers 17 residues. Germline V gene data show CDR1 as LGHDT and CDR2 as YNNKEL (reference sequence).

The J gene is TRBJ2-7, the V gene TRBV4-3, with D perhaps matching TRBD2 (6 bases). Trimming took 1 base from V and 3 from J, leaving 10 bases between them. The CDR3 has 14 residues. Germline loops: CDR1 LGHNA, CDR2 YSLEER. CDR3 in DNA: TGCGCCAGCAGCCAAGGCGGGACTGGCTACGAGCAGTACTTC. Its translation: CASSQGGTGYEQYF.

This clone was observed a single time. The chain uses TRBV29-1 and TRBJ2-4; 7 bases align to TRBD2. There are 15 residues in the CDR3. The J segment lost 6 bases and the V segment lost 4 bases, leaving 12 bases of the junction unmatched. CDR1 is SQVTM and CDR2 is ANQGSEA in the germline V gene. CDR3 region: CSVGTGREAGNIQYF. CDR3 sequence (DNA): TGCAGCGTTGGGACGGGGAGGGAGGCAGGAAACATTCAGTACTTC.

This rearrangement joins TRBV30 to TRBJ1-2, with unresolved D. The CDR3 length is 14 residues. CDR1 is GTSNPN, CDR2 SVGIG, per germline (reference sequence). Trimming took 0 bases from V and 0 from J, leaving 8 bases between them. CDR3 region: CAWSVIPTNYGYTF. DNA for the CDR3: TGTGCCTGGAGTGTAATCCCTACTAACTATGGCTACACCTTC. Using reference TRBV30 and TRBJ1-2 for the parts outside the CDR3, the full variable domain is SQTIHQWPATLVQPVGSPLSLECTVEGTSNPNLYWYRQAAGRGLQLLFYSVGIGQISSEVPQNLSASRPQDRQFILSSKKLLLSDSGFYLCAWSVIPTNYGYTFGSGTRLTVV.

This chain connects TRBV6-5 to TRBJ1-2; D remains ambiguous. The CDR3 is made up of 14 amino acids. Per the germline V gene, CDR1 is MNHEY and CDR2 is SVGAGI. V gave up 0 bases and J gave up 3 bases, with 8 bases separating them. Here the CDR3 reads CASSYSAVDYGYTF. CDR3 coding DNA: TGTGCCAGCAGTTACTCGGCCGTCGACTATGGCTACACCTTC.

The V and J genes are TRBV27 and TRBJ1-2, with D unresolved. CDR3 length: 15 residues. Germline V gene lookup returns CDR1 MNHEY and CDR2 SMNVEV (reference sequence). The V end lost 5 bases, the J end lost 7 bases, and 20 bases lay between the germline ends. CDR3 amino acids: CASSGLVAGFVGYTF. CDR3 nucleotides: TGTGCCAGCAGTGGTTTGGTGGCGGGTTTTGTTGGCTACACCTTC.

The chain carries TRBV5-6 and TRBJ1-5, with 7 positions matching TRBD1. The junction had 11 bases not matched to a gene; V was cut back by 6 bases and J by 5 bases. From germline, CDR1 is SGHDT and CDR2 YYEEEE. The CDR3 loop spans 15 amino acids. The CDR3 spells CASTVWQGGYQPQHF. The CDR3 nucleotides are TGTGCCAGCACAGTTTGGCAGGGGGGCTATCAGCCCCAGCATTTT. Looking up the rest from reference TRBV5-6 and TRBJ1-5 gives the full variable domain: DAGVTQSPTHLIKTRGQQVTLRCSPKSGHDTVSWYQQALGQGPQFIFQYYEEEERQRGNFPDRFSGHQFPNYSSELNVNALLLGDSALYLCASTVWQGGYQPQHFGDGTRLSIL.